Reported below is one TCR beta chain. This entry belongs to a study of somatic mutations in cytotoxic T cells in rheumatoid arthritis. Germline trimming cut 5 bases from V and 2 bases from J; bases unmatched to any gene: 3. The CDR3 consists of 15 residues. Germline V gene lookup returns CDR1 MDHEN and CDR2 SYDVKM. Repertoires were generated with immunoSEQ multiplex PCR, while TCRdb's copy carries only in-frame clones and drops some. This table has about 9,000 clones, nearly 80% appearing once. Specimen: CD8+ T cells sorted from blood. The sequence was obtained from an adult with rheumatoid arthritis. The chain has TRBV28 and TRBJ2-1, with 10 bases lining up with TRBD2. CDR3 nucleotides: TGTGCCAGCAGTCTCCTAGCGGGAGCCTACAATGAGCAGTTCTTC. This codes for CASSLLAGAYNEQFF. The full variable domain, rest sourced from reference TRBV28 and TRBJ2-1, is DVKVTQSSRYLVKRTGEKVFLECVQDMDHENMFWYRQDPGLGLRLIYFSYDVKMKEKGDIPEGYSVSREKKERFSLILESASTNQTSMYLCASSLLAGAYNEQFFGPGTRLTVL.